The rows below give T cell receptor beta chains drawn from one sample of a study of OX40 agonist ivuxolimab in advanced cancers. Assay used: immunoSEQ multiplex PCR; TCRdb lists only in-frame clones, some missing. Here the sample spans about 68,000 clones, roughly 84% being singletons. The input for sequencing was CD4+ or CD8+ T cells sorted from blood, taken in a trial of the OX40 agonist ivuxolimab. These receptors came from an adult with an advanced solid tumor such as melanoma, head and neck, liver or kidney cancer. Both conserved end residues are part of each CDR3.

CDR3	V	J
CASSPSGPPEKLFF	TRBV18	TRBJ1-4
CASSIGQHTGELFF	TRBV19	TRBJ2-2
CASSSRAGGPSAGELFF	TRBV9	TRBJ2-2
CASSTRGGDSSYNEQFF	TRBV9	TRBJ2-1
CASSLSGALRGKGAFF	TRBV7-9	TRBJ1-1
CASSGAGANLGYEQYF	TRBV6-1	TRBJ2-7
CASRSTGGSYEAFF	TRBV6-6	TRBJ1-1
CASSYAYATDTQYF	TRBV11-3	TRBJ2-3
CATSSGRGPGVLEQYF	TRBV15	TRBJ2-7
CASTWTGTSGVGELFF	TRBV25-1	TRBJ2-2
CASGLVIGSSYNEQFF	TRBV12-5	TRBJ2-1
CAIRVGGSLNTEAFF	TRBV10-3	TRBJ1-1
CASSLGPGGYGYTF	TRBV6-5	TRBJ1-2
CASSQGQTNSPLHF	TRBV7-9	TRBJ1-6
CASSQRRAQETQYF	TRBV4-3	TRBJ2-5
CASSSGLPMGETQYF	TRBV7-2	TRBJ2-5
CASSEAAGGGNTIYF	TRBV2	TRBJ1-3
CASSPSGALNSPLHF	TRBV18	TRBJ1-6
CASSEAQGQETQYF	TRBV6-1	TRBJ2-5
CASSLLGDYSGTGGGYTF	TRBV7-9	TRBJ1-2
CASSLVRQGAGGYTF	TRBV5-1	TRBJ1-2
CASRDEGTTNEKLFF	TRBV27	TRBJ1-4
CASSEVIAGGGYGYTF	TRBV6-1	TRBJ1-2
CASSLDGDLNEKLFF	TRBV5-1	TRBJ1-4
CASGVTEAFF	TRBV19	TRBJ1-1
CASSQGYNNEQFF	TRBV11-2	TRBJ2-1
CAVGGESTGELFF	TRBV6-6	TRBJ2-2
CATSGVGRDEQFF	TRBV14	TRBJ2-1
CAISEVPGTDTQYF	TRBV10-3	TRBJ2-3
CASTAGHRRENIQYF	TRBV6-1	TRBJ2-4
CASSPDTGTLFNGYTF	TRBV19	TRBJ1-2
CASSVAGGNQPQHF	TRBV2	TRBJ1-5
CASSIVGYEQYF	TRBV19	TRBJ2-7
CASNRGRNYGYTF	TRBV19	TRBJ1-2
CAWSPPPLAGAYSYEQYF	TRBV30	TRBJ2-7
CASSFPGRGYNEQFF	TRBV9	TRBJ2-1
CASSLDHTGGALYGYTF	TRBV7-2	TRBJ1-2
CASSQDRAGTGGNTIYF	TRBV4-1	TRBJ1-3
CASGNRGGTDEAFF	TRBV7-2	TRBJ1-1
CASSSDRGGEKLFF	TRBV4-3	TRBJ1-4
CASSLVSSGAARETQYF	TRBV7-6	TRBJ2-5
CATSRDPSVYEQYF	TRBV15	TRBJ2-7
CASSPPGQSDTGELFF	TRBV18	TRBJ2-2
CASSTLAGGYEQYF	TRBV7-2	TRBJ2-7
CASSRENQEKLFF	TRBV6-5	TRBJ1-4
CATSSSRGLMAQYF	TRBV15	TRBJ2-3
CASTRQSGSGNTIYF	TRBV2	TRBJ1-3
CASSLVGVTEAFF	TRBV7-2	TRBJ1-1
CASSQQGQGNPNSPLHF	TRBV4-1	TRBJ1-6
CASSPSREDGYTF	TRBV4-3	TRBJ1-2
CASSEQQEGTEAFF	TRBV6-4	TRBJ1-1
CASSQSGEQYF	TRBV19	TRBJ2-7
CASSEYRAPEAFF	TRBV5-4	TRBJ1-1